This T cell receptor beta chain was recorded in a study of T-cell memory formation after mild COVID-19 (dated by TCRdb to about 2021). At the level of the whole study: TCR sequence clusters from the two donors were largely donor specific. In a couple of donors, T-cell clones that expanded and contracted after mild COVID-19 were followed by sequencing TCRalpha and TCRbeta repertoires longitudinally. The cohort was made up of two young adult volunteers, one female and one male, who were previously healthy.

Broad study findings and their caveats: The study included only a couple of mild cases, and larger cohorts that include severe cases with pre-infection samples were judged to be necessary. SARS-CoV-2 specificity was not confirmed for the second-wave clones peaking on day 37. Some responding clones were detected in pre-infection memory, suggesting pre-existing cross-reactive memory T cells joined the SARS-CoV-2 response. Contracting CD4+ clones appeared mostly in the CM and EM memory subsets, whereas CD8+ clones were enriched in EMRA. Clones contracting from day 15 to 85 had balanced CD4/CD8 phenotypes, while a second wave expanding from day 15 to 37 was biased towards CD4+.

For sequencing, an Illumina NovaSeq 6000 was employed. Using 5'RACE with constant-segment primers, TCRalpha and TCRbeta cDNA libraries were constructed, with sample barcodes and unique molecular identifiers added in the process. RNA was extracted from every sample with Trizol reagent. Library amplification was performed in two PCR steps, and a second sample barcode and Illumina TruSeq adapters were introduced in the second step. The libraries were sequenced on an Illumina NovaSeq using 2 x 150 bp paired-end reads. In the source study's methods: The reads were demultiplexed and collapsed into UMI-guided consensus sequences using migec v1.2.7. Using mixcr v2.1.11, the UMI consensuses were aligned to TRA and TRB V and J templates and assembled into clonotypes. Clonotypes were classified as expanded or contracted when called significant by both edgeR and NoisET, with noise models trained on biological replicates. edgeR calls used a false discovery rate-adjusted p below 0.01 and a log2 fold-change threshold of 1. PCA with hierarchical clustering of max-normalized trajectories of the 1000 most abundant clonotypes was used as exploratory dynamics analysis. Separately sequenced CD4+ and CD8+ repertoires were used to assign the CD4 or CD8 phenotype of responding clones. TCRdb applied fastp at Q25 and MiXCR to the public reads, then kept only in-frame beta chains. Every entry covers one CDR3 protein and lists the most common genes and DNA from its rows. What appears here as the V and J calls and clone size reflects TCRdb's work, not the paper's. Present in this sample are around 99,000 distinct CDR3 sequences, around an eighth of which were seen just once. Around 40% of the sample is taken by the ten largest.

The CDR3 spans 15 residues, from the cysteine through the phenylalanine. The DNA shown is the 45-base CDR3, in frame from base 1. The germline V gene gives CDR1 as MGHRA and CDR2 as YSYEKL. V is shortened by 3 bases, J by 0 bases, and the region joining them spans 11 bases. Ficoll-Paque density gradient centrifugation was used to isolate PBMCs. This clonotype was detected a few times. This receptor's antigen is unknown. No base-level quality is on record; no much larger clone is a single base apart. The material sequenced was PBMCs or a T cell subset sorted from them (not recorded which). The V and J segments used are TRBV4-1 and TRBJ1-1; TRBD1 might be the D gene, on 6 matching bases. The origin of this receptor is a man younger than 35 who had mild COVID-19 (a few samples of this study predate the infection). The sample titles of this study are shuffled in the database, so cell type and time point are left out; the donor was told from shared clones. CDR3 protein: CASSHGQSMNTEAFF. The nucleotide sequence reads as follows: TGCGCCAGCAGCCATGGACAGAGCATGAACACTGAAGCTTTCTTT.